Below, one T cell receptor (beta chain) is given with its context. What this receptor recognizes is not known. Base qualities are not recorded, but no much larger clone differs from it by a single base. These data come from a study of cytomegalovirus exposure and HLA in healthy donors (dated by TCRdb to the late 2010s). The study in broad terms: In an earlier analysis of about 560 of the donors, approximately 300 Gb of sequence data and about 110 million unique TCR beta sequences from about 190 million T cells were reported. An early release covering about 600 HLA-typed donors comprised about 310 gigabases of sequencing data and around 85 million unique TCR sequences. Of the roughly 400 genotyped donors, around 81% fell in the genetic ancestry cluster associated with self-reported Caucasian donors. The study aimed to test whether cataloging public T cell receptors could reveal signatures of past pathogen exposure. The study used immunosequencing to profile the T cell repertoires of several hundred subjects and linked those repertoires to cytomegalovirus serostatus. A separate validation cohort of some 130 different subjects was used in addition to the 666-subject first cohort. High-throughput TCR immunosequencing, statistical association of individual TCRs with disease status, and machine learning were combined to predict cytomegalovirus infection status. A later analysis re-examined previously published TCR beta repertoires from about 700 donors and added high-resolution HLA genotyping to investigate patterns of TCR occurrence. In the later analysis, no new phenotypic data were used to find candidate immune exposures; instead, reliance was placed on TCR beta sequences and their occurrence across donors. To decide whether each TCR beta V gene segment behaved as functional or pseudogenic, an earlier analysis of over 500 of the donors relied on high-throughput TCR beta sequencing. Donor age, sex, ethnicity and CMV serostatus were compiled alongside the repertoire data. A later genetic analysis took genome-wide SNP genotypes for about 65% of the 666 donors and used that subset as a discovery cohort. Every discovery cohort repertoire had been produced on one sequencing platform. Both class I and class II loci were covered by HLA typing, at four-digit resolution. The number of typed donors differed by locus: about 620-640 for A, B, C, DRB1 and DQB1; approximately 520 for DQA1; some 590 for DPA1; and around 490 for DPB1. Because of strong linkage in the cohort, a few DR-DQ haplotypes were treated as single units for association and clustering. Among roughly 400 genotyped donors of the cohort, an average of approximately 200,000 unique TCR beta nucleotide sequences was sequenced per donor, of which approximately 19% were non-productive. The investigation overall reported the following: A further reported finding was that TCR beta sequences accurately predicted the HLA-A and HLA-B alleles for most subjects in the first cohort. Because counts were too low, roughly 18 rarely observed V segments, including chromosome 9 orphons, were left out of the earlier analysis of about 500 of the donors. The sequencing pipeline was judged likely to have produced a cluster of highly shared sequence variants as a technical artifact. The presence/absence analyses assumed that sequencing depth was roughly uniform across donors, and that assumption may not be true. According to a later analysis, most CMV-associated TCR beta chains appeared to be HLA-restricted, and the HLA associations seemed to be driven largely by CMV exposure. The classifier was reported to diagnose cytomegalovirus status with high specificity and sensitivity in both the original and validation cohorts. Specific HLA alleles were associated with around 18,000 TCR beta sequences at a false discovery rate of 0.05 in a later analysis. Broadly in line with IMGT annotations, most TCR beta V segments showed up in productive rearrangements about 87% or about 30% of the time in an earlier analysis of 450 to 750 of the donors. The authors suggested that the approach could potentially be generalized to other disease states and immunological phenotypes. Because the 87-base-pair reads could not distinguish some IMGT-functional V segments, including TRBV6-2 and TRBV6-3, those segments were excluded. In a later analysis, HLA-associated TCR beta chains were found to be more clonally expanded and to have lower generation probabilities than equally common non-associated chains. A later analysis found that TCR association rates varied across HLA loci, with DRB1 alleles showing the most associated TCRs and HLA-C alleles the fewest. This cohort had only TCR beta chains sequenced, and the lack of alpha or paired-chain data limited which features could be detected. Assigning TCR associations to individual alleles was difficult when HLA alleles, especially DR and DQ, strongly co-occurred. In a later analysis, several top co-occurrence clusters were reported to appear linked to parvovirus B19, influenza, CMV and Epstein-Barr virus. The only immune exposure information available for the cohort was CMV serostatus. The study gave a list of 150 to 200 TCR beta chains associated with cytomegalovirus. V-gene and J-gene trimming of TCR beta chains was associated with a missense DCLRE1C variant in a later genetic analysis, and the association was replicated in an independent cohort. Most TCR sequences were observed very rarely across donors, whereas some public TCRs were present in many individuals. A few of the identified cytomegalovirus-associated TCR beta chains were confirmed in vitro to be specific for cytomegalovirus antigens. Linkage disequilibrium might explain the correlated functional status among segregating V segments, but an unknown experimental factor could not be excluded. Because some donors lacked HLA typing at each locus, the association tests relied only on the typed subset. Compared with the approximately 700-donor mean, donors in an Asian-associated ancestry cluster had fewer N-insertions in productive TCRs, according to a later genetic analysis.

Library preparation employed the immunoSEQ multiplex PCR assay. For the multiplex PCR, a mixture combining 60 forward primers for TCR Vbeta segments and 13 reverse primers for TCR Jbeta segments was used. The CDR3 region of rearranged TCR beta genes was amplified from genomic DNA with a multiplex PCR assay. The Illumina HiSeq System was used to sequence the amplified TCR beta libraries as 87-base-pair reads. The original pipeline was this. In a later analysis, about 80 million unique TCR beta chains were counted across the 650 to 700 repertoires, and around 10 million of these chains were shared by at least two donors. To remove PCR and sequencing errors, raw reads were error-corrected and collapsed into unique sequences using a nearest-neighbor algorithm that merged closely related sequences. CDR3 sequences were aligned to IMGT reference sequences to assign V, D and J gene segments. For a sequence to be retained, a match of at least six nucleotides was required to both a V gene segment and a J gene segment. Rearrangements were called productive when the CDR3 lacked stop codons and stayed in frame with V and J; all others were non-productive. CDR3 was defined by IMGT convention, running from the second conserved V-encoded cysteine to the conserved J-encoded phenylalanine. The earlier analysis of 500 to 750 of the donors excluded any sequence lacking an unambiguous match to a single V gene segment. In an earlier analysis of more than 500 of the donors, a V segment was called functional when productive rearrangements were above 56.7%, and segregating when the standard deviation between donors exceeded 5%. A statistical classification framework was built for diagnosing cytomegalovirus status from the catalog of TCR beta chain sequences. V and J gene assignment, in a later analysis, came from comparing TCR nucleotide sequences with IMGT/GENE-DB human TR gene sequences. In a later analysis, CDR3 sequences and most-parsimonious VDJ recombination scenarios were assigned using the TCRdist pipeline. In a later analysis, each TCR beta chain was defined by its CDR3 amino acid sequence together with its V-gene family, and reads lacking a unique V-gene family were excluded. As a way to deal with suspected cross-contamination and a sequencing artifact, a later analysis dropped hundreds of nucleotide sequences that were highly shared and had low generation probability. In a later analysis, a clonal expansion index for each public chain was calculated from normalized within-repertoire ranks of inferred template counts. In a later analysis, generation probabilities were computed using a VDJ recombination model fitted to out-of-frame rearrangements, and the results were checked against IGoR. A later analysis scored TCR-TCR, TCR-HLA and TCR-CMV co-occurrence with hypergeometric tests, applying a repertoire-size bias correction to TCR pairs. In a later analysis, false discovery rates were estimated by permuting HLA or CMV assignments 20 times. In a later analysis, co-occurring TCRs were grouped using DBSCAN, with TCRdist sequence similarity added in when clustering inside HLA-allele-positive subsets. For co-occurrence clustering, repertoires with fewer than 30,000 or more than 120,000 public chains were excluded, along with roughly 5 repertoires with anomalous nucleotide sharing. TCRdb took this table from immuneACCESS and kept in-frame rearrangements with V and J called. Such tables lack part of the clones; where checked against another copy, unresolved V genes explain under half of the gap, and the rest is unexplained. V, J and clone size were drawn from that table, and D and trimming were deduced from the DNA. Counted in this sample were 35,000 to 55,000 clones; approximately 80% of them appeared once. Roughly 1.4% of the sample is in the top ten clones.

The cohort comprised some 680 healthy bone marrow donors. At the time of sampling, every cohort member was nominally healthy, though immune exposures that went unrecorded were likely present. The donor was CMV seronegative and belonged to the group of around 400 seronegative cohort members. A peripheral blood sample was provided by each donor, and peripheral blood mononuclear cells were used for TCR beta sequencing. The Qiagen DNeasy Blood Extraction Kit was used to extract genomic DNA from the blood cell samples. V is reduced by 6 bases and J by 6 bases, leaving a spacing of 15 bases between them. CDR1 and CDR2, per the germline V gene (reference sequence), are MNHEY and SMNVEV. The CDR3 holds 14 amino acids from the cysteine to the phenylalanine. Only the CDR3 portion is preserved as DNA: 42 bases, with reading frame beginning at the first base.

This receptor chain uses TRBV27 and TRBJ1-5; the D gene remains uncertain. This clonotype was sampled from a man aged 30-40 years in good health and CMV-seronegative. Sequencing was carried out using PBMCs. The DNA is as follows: TGTGCCAGCAGGGGCCCATCCCCCACTCAGCCCCAGCATTTT. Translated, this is CASRGPSPTQPQHF.